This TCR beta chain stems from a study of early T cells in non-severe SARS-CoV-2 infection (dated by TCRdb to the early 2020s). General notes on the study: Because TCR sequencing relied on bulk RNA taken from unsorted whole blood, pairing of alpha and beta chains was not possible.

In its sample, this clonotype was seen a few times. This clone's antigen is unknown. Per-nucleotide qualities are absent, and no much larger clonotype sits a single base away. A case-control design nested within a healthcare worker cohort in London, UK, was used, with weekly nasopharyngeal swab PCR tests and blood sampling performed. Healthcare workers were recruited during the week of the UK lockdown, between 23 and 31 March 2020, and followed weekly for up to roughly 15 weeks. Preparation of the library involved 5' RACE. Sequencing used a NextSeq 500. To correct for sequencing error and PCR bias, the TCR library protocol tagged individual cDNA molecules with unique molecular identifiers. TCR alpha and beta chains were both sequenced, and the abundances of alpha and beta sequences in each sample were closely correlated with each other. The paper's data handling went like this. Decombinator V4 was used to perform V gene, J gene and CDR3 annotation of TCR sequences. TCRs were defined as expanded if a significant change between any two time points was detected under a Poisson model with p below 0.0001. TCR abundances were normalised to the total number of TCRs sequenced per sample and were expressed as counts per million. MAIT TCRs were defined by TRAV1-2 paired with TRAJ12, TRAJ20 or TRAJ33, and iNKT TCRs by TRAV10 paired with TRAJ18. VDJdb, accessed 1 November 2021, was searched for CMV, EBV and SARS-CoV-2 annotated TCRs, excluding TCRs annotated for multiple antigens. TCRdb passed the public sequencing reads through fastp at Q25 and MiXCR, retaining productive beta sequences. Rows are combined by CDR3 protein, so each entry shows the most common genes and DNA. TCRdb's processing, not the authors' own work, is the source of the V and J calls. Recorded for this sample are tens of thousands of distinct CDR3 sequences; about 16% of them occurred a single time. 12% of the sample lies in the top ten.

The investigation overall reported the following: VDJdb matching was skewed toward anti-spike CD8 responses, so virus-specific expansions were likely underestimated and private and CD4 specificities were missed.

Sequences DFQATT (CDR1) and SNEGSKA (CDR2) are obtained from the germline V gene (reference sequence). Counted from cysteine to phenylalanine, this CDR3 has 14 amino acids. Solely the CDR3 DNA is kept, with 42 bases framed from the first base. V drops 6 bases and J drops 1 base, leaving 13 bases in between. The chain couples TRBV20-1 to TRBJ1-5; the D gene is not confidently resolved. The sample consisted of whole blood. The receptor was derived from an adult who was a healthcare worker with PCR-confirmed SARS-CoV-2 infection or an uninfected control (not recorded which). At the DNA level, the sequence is TGCAGTGCCCCAGACCCACAGAGCAATCAGCCCCAGCATTTT. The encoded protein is CSAPDPQSNQPQHF.